The present entry profiles one T cell receptor beta chain with its context. Its antigen remains undetermined. Nothing much larger sits one base from this clone, and base qualities are not available. Other nucleotide sequences from this sample produce the same CDR3. These data originate in a study of blood T cell repertoires in COVID-19 (dated by TCRdb to about 2020). Background for the entire study: Collaborator samples came from the United States, Italy and Spain and covered acute and convalescent phases of COVID-19. The samples were drawn from two sources: the first 160 participants of the ongoing ImmuneRACE study, and 950 to 1,500 subjects contributed by 6 global collaborators. The material from the prospective study consisted of cDNA or gDNA derived from T cells, B-cell-depleted T cells, or PBMCs. HLA class I and class II types, where available, came from metadata supplied by the sample provider rather than from assay-based typing. Subjects who had been exposed to COVID-19, were actively infected with it, or had recovered from it provided the deeply sampled blood TCRbeta repertoires that made up the dataset. A de-identified subject ID, COVID-19 status, age in years and sex were almost always included in the sample metadata. The repertoires were released in a freely available public database intended as a resource for research on the immune response to SARS-CoV-2.

The investigation overall reported the following: Clinical and demographic metadata were provided uncurated, with the amount varying by source and participant.

TCRbeta CDR3 regions were amplified from genomic DNA by means of the immunoSEQ Assay, a bias-controlled multiplex PCR. The study's processing was this. The number of nucleated cells in each sample was estimated by amplification of reference gene primers within the assay. To quantify the absolute abundance of each unique TCRbeta CDR3 rearrangement, sequence reads were collapsed and filtered. For each sample, productive Simpson clonality was calculated as the square root of Simpson's diversity index over productive rearrangements. As stored in TCRdb, this immuneACCESS dataset retains in-frame rearrangements with V and J assigned. A fraction of the clones does not appear; measured against another copy, unresolved V genes explain less than half of the discrepancy, and the remainder lacks a known reason. The V and J calls and clone size come from that table; D and trimming were worked out from the DNA. The sample records around 370,000 clones, 87% of which are singletons. About 6% of the sample lies in the top ten.

In Seattle, one collaborating source enrolled patients while the infection was active and tracked those patients longitudinally over the course of disease. The collaborating institutions used their own protocols to collect whole blood in K2EDTA tubes. For TCRbeta analysis, collaborators shipped samples in one of three forms: frozen whole blood, isolated PBMCs, or DNA extracted from either of those sample types. The germline V gene encodes CDR1 MNHEY and CDR2 SVGAGI. V ends up 0 bases short and J 4 bases short, with an unmatched junction base count of 2. The CDR3, cysteine through phenylalanine, is 15 amino acids long. Kept here is only the CDR3 DNA, which spans 45 bases and is read in frame from base 1.

The TCR comes from a woman in her fifties or sixties with COVID-19, enrolled during active disease. The V gene is TRBV6-5 and the J gene is TRBJ1-5, with TRBD1 identical over 8 junction bases. The source material was peripheral blood. The DNA is TGTGCCAGCAGTTACTCGCGACAGGGGAATCAGCCCCAGCATTTT. The translation is CASSYSRQGNQPQHF.